These T cell receptor beta chains were read from a single sample in a study of T-cell memory formation after mild COVID-19. MiXCR, run by TCRdb on the 5' RACE reads, gives a single entry per CDR3 protein. Of 500,000 to 650,000 distinct CDR3 sequences listed, 20% to 25% are singletons. The sequencing sample was made of PBMCs or a T cell subset sorted from them (not recorded which). The receptor set was obtained from an adult woman who had mild COVID-19 (a few samples of this study predate the infection). Cell type and time point are not known. The CDR3 runs from the conserved cysteine through the conserved F or W. Each record gives: V gene, clone size, D gene, J gene, CDR3 DNA, CDR3 protein. The D gene is left open where the match is weak. Some rows mark clone size as missing; the rest say once, few, many or name a class of expanded clone.

>TRBV24-1|NA|NA|TRBJ1-2
TGTGCCACCAGTGATCCCACTCGGGGCACCGGTGGCTACACCTTC
CATSDPTRGTGGYTF
>TRBV4-1|NA|TRBD1|TRBJ1-1
TGCGCCAGCAGCCCACAGACAGGGGCCCGCACTGAAGCTTTCTTT
CASSPQTGARTEAFF
>TRBV7-9|many|TRBD1|TRBJ2-7
TGTGCCAGCAGCGACCCGGGACAGGGATACGAGCAGTACTTC
CASSDPGQGYEQYF
>TRBV7-9|few|NA|TRBJ2-7
TGTGCCAGCAGCTTAGTAGGACAAGCGAACTACGAGCAGTACTTC
CASSLVGQANYEQYF
>TRBV12-3/TRBV12-4|many|NA|TRBJ1-3
TGTGCCAGCAGTTTAGGGGGCGCCTCTGGAAACACCATATATTTT
CASSLGGASGNTIYF
>TRBV6-5|few|TRBD2|TRBJ2-5
TGTGCCAGCAGTCCCGGGGGGTACTATCGGGACCAAGAGACCCAGTACTTC
CASSPGGYYRDQETQYF
>TRBV5-4|few|TRBD1|TRBJ2-1
TGTGCCAGCAGCAAGACCGGGACAGGGAGGAGTGTGAATGAGCAGTTCTTC
CASSKTGTGRSVNEQFF
>TRBV12-3/TRBV12-4|few|NA|TRBJ1-2
TGTGCCAGCAGTTTTAGCACTCTTAGCTATGGCTACACCTTC
CASSFSTLSYGYTF
>TRBV6-5|few|NA|TRBJ1-1
TGTGCCAGCAGTTACAGGGTTTATAACACTGAAGCTTTCTTT
CASSYRVYNTEAFF
>TRBV18|few|NA|TRBJ1-5
TGTGCCAGCTCACGCGACGGAATCCAACCCCAGCATTTT
CASSRDGIQPQHF
>TRBV4-3|NA|TRBD2|TRBJ2-7
TGCGCCAGCAGCCAAGAGGTCGGGGGGGGACCCTACGAGCAGTACTTC
CASSQEVGGGPYEQYF
>TRBV7-2|few|NA|TRBJ1-5
TGTGCCAGCAGCTTAGTCACCTACAATCAGCCCCAGCATTTT
CASSLVTYNQPQHF
>TRBV6-5|few|TRBD2|TRBJ2-1
TGTGCCAGCAGTTACTCCCGGGCTAGCGGGAGTAATGAGCAGTTCTTC
CASSYSRASGSNEQFF
>TRBV5-1|NA|NA|TRBJ1-3
TGCGCCAGCAGCTTGACAGAGACTTCTGGAAACACCATATATTTT
CASSLTETSGNTIYF
>TRBV12-3/TRBV12-4|few|NA|TRBJ1-1
TGTGCCAGCAGTTTCCCGAACCGGGAGGGCTTGAACACTGAAGCTTTCTTT
CASSFPNREGLNTEAFF
>TRBV7-8|NA|TRBD2|TRBJ2-7
TGTGCCAGCAGCCCGATACTAGCGGAGAGCGTCTACGAGCAGTACTTC
CASSPILAESVYEQYF
>TRBV5-1|few|TRBD1|TRBJ2-6
TGCGCCAGCAGCTGGTTGGACAGGGCGAGCTCTGGGGCCAACGTCCTGACTTTC
CASSWLDRASSGANVLTF
>TRBV6-2/TRBV6-3|NA|NA|TRBJ2-1
TGTGCCAGCAGCCTAGGGACTCGATACTACAATGAGCAGTTCTTC
CASSLGTRYYNEQFF
>TRBV12-3/TRBV12-4|NA|NA|TRBJ2-7
TGTGCCAGCATCCCCGGGGCAGGTTCCTACGAGCAGTACTTC
CASIPGAGSYEQYF
>TRBV20-1|few|NA|TRBJ2-5
TGCAGTGCGTGGTCATATCGGTCTTCGGGAGAGACCCAGTACTTC
CSAWSYRSSGETQYF
>TRBV5-1|NA|NA|TRBJ2-1
TGCGCCAGCAGCCGCGACTACCCCAATGAGCAGTTCTTC
CASSRDYPNEQFF
>TRBV12-3/TRBV12-4|NA|TRBD2|TRBJ2-1
TGTGCCAGCACCCTCGGGGGCGGGGGGAATGAGCAGTTCTTC
CASTLGGGGNEQFF
>TRBV5-1|many|TRBD2|TRBJ2-3
TGCGCCAGCAGCTTGGAGGCTAGCGGGGGGCCCACAGATACGCAGTATTTT
CASSLEASGGPTDTQYF
>TRBV30|NA|NA|TRBJ2-1
TGTGCCTGGAGTGTATTCATGGAAGAGCAGTTCTTC
CAWSVFMEEQFF
>TRBV24-1|NA|TRBD1|TRBJ1-5
TGTGCCACCGGGACAGGGGATAGGGAGTCCCAGCATTTT
CATGTGDRESQHF
>TRBV20-1|few|NA|TRBJ2-4
TGCAGTGCTAGAGATAGCGGCGGACCCACCAAAAACATTCAGTACTTC
CSARDSGGPTKNIQYF
>TRBV18|NA|TRBD2|TRBJ2-1
TGTGCCAGCTCACAAAGGGGGACTAGCGGGAGCAGTGCCTACAATGAGCAGTTCTTC
CASSQRGTSGSSAYNEQFF
>TRBV5-1|few|NA|TRBJ2-1
TGCGCCAGCATTCCTACGGGGGAGGCTGGCAATGAGCAGTTCTTC
CASIPTGEAGNEQFF
>TRBV30|few|TRBD1|TRBJ2-7
TGTGCCTGGAGAGAACAGGGGAGCTACGAGCAGTACTTC
CAWREQGSYEQYF
>TRBV5-4|few|NA|TRBJ2-1
TGTGCCAGCAGCTTCCGGGACTCTAATGAGCAGTTCTTC
CASSFRDSNEQFF
>TRBV6-5|NA|TRBD1|TRBJ1-1
TGTGCCAGCAGTTTCTCCGGGACAGTGAACACTGAAGCTTTCTTT
CASSFSGTVNTEAFF
>TRBV4-1|NA|NA|TRBJ1-5
TGCGCCAGCAGCCAAGCGGGGGGGGCAGAGGGACAGCCCCAGCATTTT
CASSQAGGAEGQPQHF
>TRBV18|NA|NA|TRBJ2-1
TGTGCCAGCTCCCCATCCGCGGGGAACAATGAGCAGTTCTTC
CASSPSAGNNEQFF
>TRBV4-3|NA|NA|TRBJ1-1
TGCGCCAGCAGCCAAGACGGGACCTTGAACACTGAAGCTTTCTTT
CASSQDGTLNTEAFF